This T cell receptor beta chain was recorded in a study of T cell repertoires in cytomegalovirus infection. Germline CDR1 is MNHEY and CDR2 is SVGEGT. The CDR3 has 17 amino acids. Trimming removed 7 bases from V and 5 bases from J, with 27 bases in between. MiXCR, applied by TCRdb to the reads, yields one record per CDR3 protein. The top ten hold 30% to 35% of the sample, which has under 150,000 distinct CDR3 sequences, roughly a quarter seen once. Notes on this clonotype: Its target is not known.

The chain couples TRBV6-2 or TRBV6-3 to TRBJ2-7; D may be TRBD1 (6 bases). This receptor was identified in a human donor in good health (CMV status not recorded). Some clones in this sample may be carry-over from other donors' samples. Sequenced material: PBMCs, sequenced either directly or after in vitro stimulation (not recorded which). CDR3 DNA sequence: TGTGCCAGCACCTATAACAGGGACCGGTTCTTCCGGGACGAGCAGTACTTC. The encoded protein is CASTYNRDRFFRDEQYF.